These T cell receptor beta chains were read from a single sample in a study of technical replicates of blood from a handful of donors. Assay used: immunoSEQ multiplex PCR; TCRdb lists only in-frame clones, some missing. The table lists 95,000 to 100,000 clones, nearly 96% of them singletons. Sequencing used T cells isolated from PBMCs. The origin of the receptors is a human donor in good health. CDR3s include the opening cysteine and the closing phenylalanine or tryptophan.

j_gene	v_gene	CDR3aa
TRBJ2-3	TRBV4-2	CASSQVGTSDTDTQYF
TRBJ2-7	TRBV11-2	CASSYIWGTADTYEQYF
TRBJ2-6	TRBV27	CASSLAGPGANVLTF
TRBJ1-3	TRBV27	CASSSRGGSYGNTIYF
TRBJ1-6	TRBV11-2	CASSLAGRGSPLHF
TRBJ2-7	TRBV27	CASSLNRGTHEQYF
TRBJ1-5	TRBV4-1	CASSHGLTKRPGQGRNQPQHF
TRBJ2-2	TRBV2	CASTGGSTGELFF
TRBJ2-2	TRBV28	CASSLFRVAGELFF
TRBJ1-5	TRBV2	CASSELSLGEPQHF
TRBJ2-5	TRBV25-1	CASRDWLQETQYF
TRBJ2-7	TRBV10-1	CASSSDRGMFYEQYF
TRBJ2-5	TRBV6-5	CASSYSLVSQETQYF
TRBJ2-3	TRBV5-1	CASRQGYSTDTQYF
TRBJ1-2	TRBV27	CASSRTGGYGYTF
TRBJ2-7	TRBV5-5	CASSFPRQSYEQYF
TRBJ2-3	TRBV5-1	CASSTRLAGDTQYF
TRBJ2-4	TRBV6-5	CASSYPLDRTKNIQYF
TRBJ2-7	TRBV6-5	CASSYVRGPTYEQYF
TRBJ2-7	TRBV29-1	CSAGTVGTGLHEQYF
TRBJ1-1	TRBV9	CASSNPGTVGNTEAFF
TRBJ2-1	TRBV9	CASSVGGSGDEQFF
TRBJ2-3	TRBV25-1	CASSEVIVSDTQYF
TRBJ2-5	TRBV4-1	CASSLSGIRETQYF
TRBJ2-7	TRBV7-2	CASSLGEGSYEQYF
TRBJ1-2	TRBV28	CASRGTVYGYTF
TRBJ2-5	TRBV7-9	CASSKGASWETQYF
TRBJ2-7	TRBV7-9	CASSLVTSGGEQYF
TRBJ1-1	TRBV5-1	CASRTQGSSEAFF
TRBJ2-3	TRBV28	CASSPGARDEDTQYF
TRBJ2-3	TRBV7-9	CASSLGAGADTQYF
TRBJ2-7	TRBV19	CASSTYRGRREQYF
TRBJ2-1	TRBV6-5	CASSQEQGIKQFF
TRBJ2-5	TRBV2	CASSANRGPQETQYF
TRBJ2-5	TRBV29-1	CSVETIQETQYF
TRBJ2-5	TRBV18	CASSPPGPNQETQYF
TRBJ1-6	TRBV28	CASSRTPGSSYNSPLHF
TRBJ2-7	TRBV14	CASSPWTGATGEQYF
TRBJ2-7	TRBV6-5	CAASQGQGSYEQYF
TRBJ1-2	TRBV29-1	CSVEFYYGYTF
TRBJ2-2	TRBV5-5	CATTGSGGPHTGELFF
TRBJ2-1	TRBV5-1	CASSDRVGNEQFF
TRBJ2-7	TRBV10-1	CASSDHRDRGYSYEQYF
TRBJ2-6	TRBV5-4	CASSYRWSSGANVLTF
TRBJ2-5	TRBV9	CASSPGTSSFRETQYF
TRBJ1-1	TRBV13	CASSGTGSAEAFF
TRBJ2-5	TRBV27	CASSLSSLAGGETQYF
TRBJ1-2	TRBV9	CASSGDGDYTF
TRBJ2-7	TRBV29-1	CSVDRLAGGNEQYF
TRBJ1-2	TRBV28	CASSPRLRQIYGYTF
TRBJ2-1	TRBV4-1	CASSQVGPGGQFF
TRBJ2-1	TRBV9	CASSVGANNEQFF
TRBJ2-7	TRBV6-6	CASGASSSYEQYF
TRBJ2-1	TRBV27	CASSLLYGSGIGGEQFF
TRBJ2-7	TRBV10-3	CAISPGVAANPREQYF